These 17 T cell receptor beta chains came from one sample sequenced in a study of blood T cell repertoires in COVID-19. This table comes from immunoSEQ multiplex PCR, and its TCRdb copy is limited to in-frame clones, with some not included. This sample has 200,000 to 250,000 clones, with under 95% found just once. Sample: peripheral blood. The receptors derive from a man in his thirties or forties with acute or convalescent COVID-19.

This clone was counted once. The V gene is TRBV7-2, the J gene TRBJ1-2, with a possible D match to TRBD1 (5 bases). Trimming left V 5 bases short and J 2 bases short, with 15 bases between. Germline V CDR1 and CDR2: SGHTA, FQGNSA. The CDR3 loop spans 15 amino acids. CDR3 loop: CASSSREGPNYGYTF. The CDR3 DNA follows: TGTGCCAGCAGCAGCAGGGAGGGACCAAACTATGGCTACACCTTC.

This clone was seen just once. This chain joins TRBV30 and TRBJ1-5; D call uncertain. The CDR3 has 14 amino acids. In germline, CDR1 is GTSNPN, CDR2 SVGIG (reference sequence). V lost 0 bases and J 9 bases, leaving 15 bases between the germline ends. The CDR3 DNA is TGTGCCTGGAGTGTAGGGCAGGACTATTCGCCCCAGCATTTT. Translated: CAWSVGQDYSPQHF.

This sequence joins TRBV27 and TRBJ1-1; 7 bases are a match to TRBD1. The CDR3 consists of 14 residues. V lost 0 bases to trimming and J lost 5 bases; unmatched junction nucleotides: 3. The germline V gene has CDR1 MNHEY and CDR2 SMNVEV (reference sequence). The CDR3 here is CASSLSAGGTEAFF. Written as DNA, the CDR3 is TGTGCCAGCAGTTTATCGGCAGGGGGGACTGAAGCTTTCTTT.

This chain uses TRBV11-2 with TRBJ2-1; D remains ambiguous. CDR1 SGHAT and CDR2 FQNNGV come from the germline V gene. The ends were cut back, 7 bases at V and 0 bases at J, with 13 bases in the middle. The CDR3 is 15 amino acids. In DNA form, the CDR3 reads TGTGCCAGCACCCCCGCGGTGAGCTCCTACAATGAGCAGTTCTTC. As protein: CASTPAVSSYNEQFF.

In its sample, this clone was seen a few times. This chain's CDR3 is CASSPLSLWTGKNTEAFF. The CDR3, as DNA: TGTGCCAGCAGTCCGTTGTCCCTTTGGACAGGGAAGAACACTGAAGCTTTCTTT. The chain is built from TRBV27 and TRBJ1-1; 8 nucleotides agree with TRBD1. This CDR3 spans 18 amino acids. The germline gives CDR1 MNHEY, CDR2 SMNVEV (reference sequence). V was clipped by 5 bases and J by 1 base; unmatched bases: 15.

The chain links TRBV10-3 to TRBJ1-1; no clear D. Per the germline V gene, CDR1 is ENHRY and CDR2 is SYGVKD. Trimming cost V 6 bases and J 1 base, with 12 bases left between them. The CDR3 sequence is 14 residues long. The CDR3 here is CAIRDTGPNTEAFF. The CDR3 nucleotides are TGTGCCATCAGAGATACCGGTCCGAACACTGAAGCTTTCTTT.

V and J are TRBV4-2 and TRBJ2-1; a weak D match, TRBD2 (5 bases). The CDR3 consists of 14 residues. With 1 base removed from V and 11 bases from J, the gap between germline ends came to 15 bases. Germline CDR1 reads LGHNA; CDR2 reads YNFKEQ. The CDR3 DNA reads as TGTGCCAGCAGCCAAGGGACTGGTCTAAGCAAGCAGTTCTTC. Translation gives CASSQGTGLSKQFF.

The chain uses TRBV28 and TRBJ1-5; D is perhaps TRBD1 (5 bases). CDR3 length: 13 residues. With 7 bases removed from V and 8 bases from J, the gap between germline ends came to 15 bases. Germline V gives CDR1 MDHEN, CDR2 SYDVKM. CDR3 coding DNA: TGTGCCAGCAACAGCGGGGGTCCAAAGCCCCAGCATTTT. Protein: CASNSGGPKPQHF.

This CDR3 is CASSLGTGFYGYTF. The DNA for the CDR3 is TGTGCCAGCAGTTTAGGGACAGGGTTCTATGGCTACACCTTC. The chain combines TRBV28 with TRBJ1-2, with 9 bases fitting TRBD1. Losses at the gene ends were 2 bases for V and 4 bases for J; bases not matched to a gene: 2. CDR3 size: 14 residues. Germline CDR1 is MDHEN and CDR2 is SYDVKM.

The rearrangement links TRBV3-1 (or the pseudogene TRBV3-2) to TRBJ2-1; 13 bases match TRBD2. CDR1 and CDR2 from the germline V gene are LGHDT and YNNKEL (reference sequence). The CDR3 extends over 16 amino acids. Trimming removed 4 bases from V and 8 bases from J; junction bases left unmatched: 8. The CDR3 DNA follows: TGTGCCAGCAGCCGTCGACTAGCGGGAGGTGGCGATGAGCAGTTCTTC. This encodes CASSRRLAGGGDEQFF.

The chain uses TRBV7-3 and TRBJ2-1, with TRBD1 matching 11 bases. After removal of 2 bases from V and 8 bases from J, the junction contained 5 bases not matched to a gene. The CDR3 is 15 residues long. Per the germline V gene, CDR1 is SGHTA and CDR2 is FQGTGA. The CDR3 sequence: CASSLGQGAVDEQFF. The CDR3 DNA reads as TGTGCCAGCAGCTTAGGACAGGGGGCGGTCGATGAGCAGTTCTTC.

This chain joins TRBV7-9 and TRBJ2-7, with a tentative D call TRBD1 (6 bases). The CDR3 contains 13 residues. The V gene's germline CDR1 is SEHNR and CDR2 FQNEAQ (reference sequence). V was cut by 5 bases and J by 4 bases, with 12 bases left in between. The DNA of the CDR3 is TGTGCCAGCAGCCACCAGGGGCGATACGAGCAGTACTTC. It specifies CASSHQGRYEQYF. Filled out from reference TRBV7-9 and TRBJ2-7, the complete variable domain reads DTGVSQNPRHKITKRGQNVTFRCDPISEHNRLYWYRQTLGQGPEFLTYFQNEAQLEKSRLLSDRFSAERPKGSFSTLEIQRTEQGDSAMYLCASSHQGRYEQYFGPGTRLTVT.

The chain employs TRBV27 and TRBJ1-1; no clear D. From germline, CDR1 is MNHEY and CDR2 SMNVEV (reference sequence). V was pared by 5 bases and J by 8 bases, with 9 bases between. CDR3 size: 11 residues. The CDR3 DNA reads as TGTGCCAGCAGTCGGGGAAGAGAAGCTTTCTTT. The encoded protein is CASSRGREAFF.

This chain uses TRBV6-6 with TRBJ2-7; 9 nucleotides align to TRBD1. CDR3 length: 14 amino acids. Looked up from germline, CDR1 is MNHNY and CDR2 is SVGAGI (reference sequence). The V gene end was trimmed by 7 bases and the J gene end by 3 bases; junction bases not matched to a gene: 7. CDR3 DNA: TGTGCCAGCATCCCACAGGACAGGGGCTACGAGCAGTACTTC. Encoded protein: CASIPQDRGYEQYF.

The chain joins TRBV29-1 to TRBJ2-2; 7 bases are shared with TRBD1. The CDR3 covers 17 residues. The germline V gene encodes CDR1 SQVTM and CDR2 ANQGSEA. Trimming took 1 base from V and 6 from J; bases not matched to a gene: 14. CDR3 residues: CSVEAPTRQGQAGELFF. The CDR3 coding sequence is TGCAGCGTTGAAGCCCCTACCCGACAGGGCCAGGCCGGGGAGCTGTTTTTT.

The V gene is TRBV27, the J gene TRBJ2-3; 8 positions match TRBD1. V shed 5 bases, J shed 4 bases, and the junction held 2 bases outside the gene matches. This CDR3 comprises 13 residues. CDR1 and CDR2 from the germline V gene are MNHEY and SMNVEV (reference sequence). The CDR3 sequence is CASSPDRADTQYF. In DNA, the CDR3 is TGTGCCAGCAGTCCGGACAGGGCAGATACGCAGTATTTT.

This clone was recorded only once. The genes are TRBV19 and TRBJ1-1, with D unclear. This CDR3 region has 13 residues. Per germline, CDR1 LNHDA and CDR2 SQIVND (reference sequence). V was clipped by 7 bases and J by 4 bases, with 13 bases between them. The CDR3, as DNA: TGTGCCAGTATCGGCGTCGGAGGCACTGAAGCTTTCTTT. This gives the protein CASIGVGGTEAFF.